This T cell receptor (beta chain) emerged from a study of blood T cell repertoires in COVID-19. Turning to the study itself: The United States, Italy and Spain were the sources of the acute and convalescent COVID-19 samples. In each case, the material was cDNA or gDNA derived from T cells, B-cell-depleted T cells, or PBMCs.

Original data processing: Estimation of nucleated cell counts was performed using reference gene primer amplification. Assay: immunoSEQ multiplex PCR; the TCRdb copy retains only in-frame clones and omits some. Clone size and V and J calls were adopted from that table, with D and trimming inferred from the DNA. The sample carries about 81,000 clones, roughly 90% recorded once. Per the germline V gene, CDR1 is MGHRA and CDR2 is YSYEKL. V lost 0 bases, J lost 5 bases, and 14 bases lay in between. The CDR3 covers 16 residues. The sequenced sample was peripheral blood. The source is a man aged 70-80 years with acute or convalescent COVID-19. The gene calls are TRBV4-1 and TRBJ1-5; D is undetermined. The CDR3 protein is CASSQERPPGHQPQHF. The CDR3 nucleotides read TGCGCCAGCAGCCAAGAAAGACCTCCTGGGCATCAGCCCCAGCATTTT.